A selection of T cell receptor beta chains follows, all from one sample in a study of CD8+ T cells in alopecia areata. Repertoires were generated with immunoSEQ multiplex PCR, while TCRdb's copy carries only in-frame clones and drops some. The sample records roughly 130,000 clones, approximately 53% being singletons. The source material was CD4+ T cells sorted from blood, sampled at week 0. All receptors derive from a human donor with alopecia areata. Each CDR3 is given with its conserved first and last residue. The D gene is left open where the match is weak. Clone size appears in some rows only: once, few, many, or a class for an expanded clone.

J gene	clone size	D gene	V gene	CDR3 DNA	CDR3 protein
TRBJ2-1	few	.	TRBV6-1	TGTGCCAGCAGTAATGCAGGTCTGCAGTTCTTC	CASSNAGLQFF
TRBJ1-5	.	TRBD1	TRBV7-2	TGTGCCAGCAGCCTGACAGGGGACAATCAGCCCCAGCATTTT	CASSLTGDNQPQHF
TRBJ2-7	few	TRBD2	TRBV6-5	TGTGCCAGCTCCCCGACTAGCGACTCCTACGAGCAGTACTTC	CASSPTSDSYEQYF
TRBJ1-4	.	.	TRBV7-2	TGTGCCAGCAGCTTAGGGAACAGGGCTGAAAAACTGTTTTTT	CASSLGNRAEKLFF
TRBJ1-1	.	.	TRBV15	TGTGCCACCAGCTCAGGACGCTTGGCTGAAGCTTTCTTT	CATSSGRLAEAFF
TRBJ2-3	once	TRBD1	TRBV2	TGTGCCAGCAGGCCCGTCGGGACAGGAAGGACAGATACGCAGTATTTT	CASRPVGTGRTDTQYF
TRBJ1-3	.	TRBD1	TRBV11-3	TGTGCCAGCAGCCGGAGACAGGGCGTTGAATCTGGAAACACCATATATTTT	CASSRRQGVESGNTIYF
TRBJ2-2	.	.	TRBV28	TGTGCCAGCAGTTTAATAGGCGGCGGGGAGCTGTTTTTT	CASSLIGGGELFF
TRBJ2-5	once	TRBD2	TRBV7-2	TGTGCCAGCAGCTTCACTAGCGGGGGGATCCAAGAGACCCAGTACTTC	CASSFTSGGIQETQYF
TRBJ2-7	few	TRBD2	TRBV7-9	TGTGCCAGCAGCTCGACTAGCGGGAGTGACGAGCAGTACTTC	CASSSTSGSDEQYF
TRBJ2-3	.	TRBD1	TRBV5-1	TGCGCCAGCAGCTTGCCAGGGGGCGGCACAGATACGCAGTATTTT	CASSLPGGGTDTQYF
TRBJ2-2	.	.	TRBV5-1	TGCGCCAGCAGCCGGCCAGGGGGGACCGGGGAGCTGTTTTTT	CASSRPGGTGELFF
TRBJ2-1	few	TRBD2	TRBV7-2	TGTGCCAGCAGCTTCTCCGGGACTAGCGGCAACAGCTCCTACAATGAGCAGTTCTTC	CASSFSGTSGNSSYNEQFF
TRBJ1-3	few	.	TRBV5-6	TGTGCCAGCAGCTTGGAACCAAGCGGGGGAGGAAACACCATATATTTT	CASSLEPSGGGNTIYF
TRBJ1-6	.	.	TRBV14	TGTGCCAGCAGCCAAGATCATCCGGGTTCCTATAATTCACCCCTCCACTTT	CASSQDHPGSYNSPLHF
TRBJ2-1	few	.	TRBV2	TGTGCCAGCAGTGAAGAAGGCCCTCTAGGCTCCTACAATGAGCAGTTCTTC	CASSEEGPLGSYNEQFF
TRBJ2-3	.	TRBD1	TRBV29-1	TGCAGCGTCACCCTCGGGACAGGGGGCAACACAGATACGCAGTATTTT	CSVTLGTGGNTDTQYF
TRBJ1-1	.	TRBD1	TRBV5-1	TGCGCCAGCAGCTTTGGACAGGCGGGCACTGAAGCTTTCTTT	CASSFGQAGTEAFF
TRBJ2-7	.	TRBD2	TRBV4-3	TGCGCCAGCAGCCAAGTTGCGGGGGGGCCCTACGAGCAGTACTTC	CASSQVAGGPYEQYF
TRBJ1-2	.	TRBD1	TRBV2	TGTGCCAGCATGGGACAGGGGGCTAACTATGGCTACACCTTC	CASMGQGANYGYTF
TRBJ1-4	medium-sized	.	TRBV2	TGTGCCAGCTCCGGGGCCAATAATGAAAAACTGTTTTTT	CASSGANNEKLFF
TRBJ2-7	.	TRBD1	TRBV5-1	TGCGCCAGCAGCGACCCCGGGACAGGGGGGTACGAGCAGTACTTC	CASSDPGTGGYEQYF
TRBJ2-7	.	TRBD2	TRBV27	TGTGCCAGCCCTTCTTTTCCACTAGCGGGAGGACACTACGAGCAGTACTTC	CASPSFPLAGGHYEQYF
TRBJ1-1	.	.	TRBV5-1	TGCGCCAGCAGCTTGCTGGGTAGAGCTGAAGCTTTCTTT	CASSLLGRAEAFF
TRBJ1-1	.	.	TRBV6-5	TGTGCCAGCTCAGGGGCCAACGTAGCTTTCTTT	CASSGANVAFF
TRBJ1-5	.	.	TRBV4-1	TGCGCCAGCAGCCGGGGCCGATTGAGCAATCAGCCCCAGCATTTT	CASSRGRLSNQPQHF
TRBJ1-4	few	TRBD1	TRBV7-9	TGTGCCAGCAGCTTAATGACGGTTGACAGGGAAGGTGAAAAACTGTTTTTT	CASSLMTVDREGEKLFF
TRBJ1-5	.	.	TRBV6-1	TGTGCCAGCAGAGGGGAGCGCAATCAGCCCCAGCATTTT	CASRGERNQPQHF
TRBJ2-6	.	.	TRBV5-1	TGCGCCAGCAGCTTGGCCGGGACCTCTGGGGCCAACGTCCTGACTTTC	CASSLAGTSGANVLTF
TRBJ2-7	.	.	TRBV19	TGTGCCAGTAGTATAAGGATTAGCTCCTACGAGCAGTACTTC	CASSIRISSYEQYF
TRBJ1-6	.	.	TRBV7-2	TGTGCCAGCAGCTCCCGGACGGATCTCTCACCCCTCCACTTT	CASSSRTDLSPLHF
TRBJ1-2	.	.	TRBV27	TGTGCCAGCAGTTTATACCCGTCTAACTATGGCTACACCTTC	CASSLYPSNYGYTF
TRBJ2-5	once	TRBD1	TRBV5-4	TGTGCCAGCAGCTTGAGTGGACAGGGGGGAGGTCAAGAGACCCAGTACTTC	CASSLSGQGGGQETQYF
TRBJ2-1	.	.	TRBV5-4	TGTGCCAGCAGCTTGGCGGGAGCCGTACTCAATGAGCAGTTCTTC	CASSLAGAVLNEQFF
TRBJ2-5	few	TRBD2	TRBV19	TGTGCCAGTAGTCCACTTCGACTAGCGGTCGACCAAGAGACCCAGTACTTC	CASSPLRLAVDQETQYF
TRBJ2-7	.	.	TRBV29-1	TGCAGCGTTGGTGGGGTAGAAGGGAACGAGCAGTACTTC	CSVGGVEGNEQYF
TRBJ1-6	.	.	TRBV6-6	TGTGCCAGCAGTATTAGTCGTTCACCCCTCCACTTT	CASSISRSPLHF
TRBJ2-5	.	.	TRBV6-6	TGTGCCAGCTGTTTAGGGGGATCCCAAGAGACCCAGTACTTC	CASCLGGSQETQYF
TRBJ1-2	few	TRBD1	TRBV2	TGTGCCAGCCGAGGACAGGGGGCAGGTGGCTACACCTTC	CASRGQGAGGYTF
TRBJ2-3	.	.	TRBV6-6	TGTGCCAGCAGCAACATACAGGGAGATACGCAGTATTTT	CASSNIQGDTQYF
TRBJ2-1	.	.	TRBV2	TGTGCCAGCAGAAGAGACAGGTCGATCTACAATGAGCAGTTCTTC	CASRRDRSIYNEQFF
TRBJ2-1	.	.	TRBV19	TGTGCCAGTAGTAAGACCCAGGGTACCTACAATGAGCAGTTCTTC	CASSKTQGTYNEQFF
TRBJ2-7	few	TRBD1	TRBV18	TGTGCCAGCTCACCACGGACAGGTCACGAGCAGTACTTC	CASSPRTGHEQYF
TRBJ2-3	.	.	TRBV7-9	TGTGCCAGCAGCTTAGCGGGGGGCACAGATACGCAGTATTTT	CASSLAGGTDTQYF
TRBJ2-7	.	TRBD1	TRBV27	TGTGCCAGCAGTCCCGGGACAGGGTTTACCGTGCAGTACTTC	CASSPGTGFTVQYF
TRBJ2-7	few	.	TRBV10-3	TGTGCCATCACCCCAGGAGATAAAACCTACGAGCAGTACTTC	CAITPGDKTYEQYF